This T cell receptor beta chain stems from a study of tumor-infiltrating lymphocytes in primary liver carcinoma. Turning to the study itself: Ages ranged from 30 to 69, with HCC or mixed HCC-cholangiocarcinoma. Regardless of tissue type, samples showed similar yields of roughly 3.5 to 7.5 million productive TCRbeta reads.

Unsorted whole blood supplied the blood RNA, and germline DNA was isolated too. Patients carried chronic HBV infection without prior treatment. A word on this clonotype: A read error is likely, as this CDR3 ends without the conserved phenylalanine or tryptophan. Because the CDR3's place on the DNA is in doubt, the DNA is left out and the CDR3 is given as listed by TCRdb.

Germline V gives CDR1 SGHAT, CDR2 FQNNGV. The CDR3 adds up to 17 amino acids, both ends counted. TCR beta cDNA came from roughly 0.45 ug total RNA, primed with a constant-region primer. Investigators got TCR beta libraries out of three nested multiplex PCR rounds, done with slightly modified ARM-PCR. The two initial PCR rounds, about 9 cycles each, used TRBV1-TRBV30 forward and C-beta reverse primers. Using its own MiXCR run on the multiplex PCR reads, TCRdb lists one record per CDR3 protein. The table lists about 200,000 distinct CDR3 sequences, almost 65% of them singletons. Sequencing was performed on peripheral blood. This TCR derives from a woman aged 55-70 years with primary liver carcinoma and hepatitis B virus infection. The V gene is TRBV11-2, the J gene TRBJ2-2; the table names TRBD2, a call not compared with the DNA. The CDR3 region is CASSFNRASVNTGELLL.